This T cell receptor beta chain appears in the sequencing data of a study of identical twins. Overall study results and limits: For out-of-frame alpha sequences shared by twins, low generation probability was in excess.

TCRdb re-analysed the 5' RACE reads in MiXCR, keeping a single row per CDR3 protein. The table includes 1.5 million or so distinct CDR3 sequences, 32% detected once. Only a few counts were recorded for this clonotype. The target antigen is unknown. Germline V lookup: CDR1 MGHDK, CDR2 SYGVNS. The CDR3 contains 16 residues. V was shortened by 3 bases and J by 2 bases, with 14 bases between the two germline ends. Every donor was a healthy Caucasian. The rearrangement joins TRBV25-1 to TRBJ2-1; no clear D gene. The sequenced material came from cord blood. The TCR comes from a newborn girl in good health. CDR3 region: CASSDTSILPYNEQFF. The DNA for the CDR3 is TGTGCCAGCAGTGACACCTCAATACTACCCTACAATGAGCAGTTCTTC.